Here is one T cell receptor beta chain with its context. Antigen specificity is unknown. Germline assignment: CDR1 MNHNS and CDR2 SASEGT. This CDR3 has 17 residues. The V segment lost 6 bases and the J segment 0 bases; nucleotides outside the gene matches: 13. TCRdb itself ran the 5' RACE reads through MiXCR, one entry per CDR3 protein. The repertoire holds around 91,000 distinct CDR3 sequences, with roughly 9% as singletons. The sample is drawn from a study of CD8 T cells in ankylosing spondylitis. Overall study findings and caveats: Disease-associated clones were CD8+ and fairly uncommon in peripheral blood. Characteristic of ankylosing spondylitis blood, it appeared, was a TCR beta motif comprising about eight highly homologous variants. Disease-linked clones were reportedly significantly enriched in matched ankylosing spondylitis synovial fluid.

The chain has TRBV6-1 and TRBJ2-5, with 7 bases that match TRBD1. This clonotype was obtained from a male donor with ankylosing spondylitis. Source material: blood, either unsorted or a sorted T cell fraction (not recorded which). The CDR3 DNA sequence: TGTGCCAGCAGACCCCGTCCGGGGACAGACTACCAAGAGACCCAGTACTTC. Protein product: CASRPRPGTDYQETQYF.